These 16 T cell receptor beta chains share one sample of origin, sequenced in a study of T-cell reconstitution after alpha-beta-depleted transplantation in children. Preparing the TCRbeta library involved the use of unique molecular identifiers. TCRdb recomputed calls from the PCR reads with MiXCR, one row per CDR3 protein. The table lists hundreds of thousands of distinct CDR3 sequences, 24% of them singletons. Here the sequenced sample was PBMCs, mostly from graft donor cells, taken 360 days after TCRalphabeta/CD19-depleted stem cell transplant. The receptor set was obtained from a female patient aged 2-10 years who had a stem cell transplant for congenital amegakaryocytic thrombocytopenia, so the T cells may come from the graft donor.

The J gene is TRBJ2-7, the V gene TRBV24-1, with TRBD1 as a possible D gene (5 bases). The ends were cut back, 5 bases at V and 3 bases at J, with 16 bases in the middle. This CDR3 spans 15 amino acids. Germline V gene lookup returns CDR1 KGHDR and CDR2 SFDVKD. The CDR3 DNA reads as TGTGCCACCAGTGTATGGGGCATCCACGGCTACGAGCAGTACTTC. Translated, it gives CATSVWGIHGYEQYF.

In nucleotides, the CDR3 is TGTGCCAGCAGCTTGGTTGGGACTCACAATGAGCAGTTCTTC. This sequence encodes CASSLVGTHNEQFF. This chain uses TRBV5-6 with TRBJ2-1, with a tentative D call TRBD2 (6 bases). Per germline, CDR1 SGHDT and CDR2 YYEEEE. The CDR3 has 14 amino acids. V was shortened by 0 bases and J by 5 bases, with 9 bases between the two germline ends.

This clonotype was found a few times. This chain links TRBV29-1 with TRBJ2-3, with D unresolved. Deletions cut 7 bases from V and 3 bases from J, with 14 bases between. Germline V gene lookup returns CDR1 SQVTM and CDR2 ANQGSEA. The CDR3 consists of 13 residues. CDR3 amino acids: CSGTGRATDTQYF. In DNA form, the CDR3 reads TGCAGCGGGACCGGGCGAGCTACAGATACGCAGTATTTT.

The chain links TRBV10-3 to TRBJ2-1, with D possibly matching TRBD1 (6 bases). The germline V gene encodes CDR1 ENHRY and CDR2 SYGVKD. The CDR3 sequence is 15 residues long. Trimming pared 4 bases from V and 0 bases from J, leaving 10 bases between. The CDR3 spells CAISGQASSYNEQFF. The CDR3 DNA is TGTGCCATCAGTGGACAGGCGAGCTCCTACAATGAGCAGTTCTTC.

This chain connects TRBV9 to TRBJ2-1, with TRBD2 identical over 9 bases. There are 17 residues in the CDR3. J was trimmed by 4 bases and V by 3 bases; bases with no gene match: 11. Germline V gene sequence: CDR1 SGDLS, CDR2 YYNGEE. The CDR3 loop is CASSATFSSGSYNEQFF. DNA for the CDR3: TGTGCCAGCAGCGCTACCTTTAGTAGCGGGAGTTACAATGAGCAGTTCTTC.

This clonotype has a handful of counts. This chain connects TRBV24-1 to TRBJ2-1, with TRBD2 matching over 9 bases. The germline V gene has CDR1 KGHDR and CDR2 SFDVKD. The length of the CDR3 is 17 residues. Germline trimming cut 2 bases from V and 0 bases from J; bases unmatched to any gene: 4. The DNA of the CDR3 is TGTGCCACCAGTGATTCTTTGCGGGGGGGCTCCTACAATGAGCAGTTCTTC. It specifies CATSDSLRGGSYNEQFF.

The gene calls are TRBV3-1 and TRBJ2-1; D unclear. The germline V gene has CDR1 LGHDT and CDR2 YNNKEL (reference sequence). The V end was cut by 1 base, the J end by 10 bases, with 17 bases between. This CDR3 has 15 amino acids. CDR3 sequence (DNA): TGTGCCAGCAGCCAAGGGTCAATAGCTATCTACGAGCAGTTCTTC. Translating it yields CASSQGSIAIYEQFF.

The chain recombines TRBV2 with TRBJ2-1, with unresolved D. The CDR3 extends over 15 amino acids. Germline V lookup: CDR1 SNHLY, CDR2 FYNNEI. V shed 3 bases and J shed 4 bases, with 13 bases lying between them. The CDR3 coding sequence is TGTGCCAGCAGTGAGATCGCGGCCCCATACAATGAGCAGTTCTTC. It codes for CASSEIAAPYNEQFF.

This clonotype was counted at least ten times. The chain has TRBV29-1 and TRBJ2-7; TRBD1 matches at 9 bases. Germline assignment: CDR1 SQVTM and CDR2 ANQGSEA. CDR3 length: 17 residues. Trimming at V came to 5 bases and at J to 3 bases, leaving 17 bases not matched to a gene. The CDR3 DNA follows: TGCAGCGTTCCTTCTGAAGGGACAGGGCCTATGGGCTACGAGCAGTACTTC. Amino acid sequence: CSVPSEGTGPMGYEQYF.

This clonotype turned up a few times. The chain recombines TRBV4-1 with TRBJ2-2, with D tentatively TRBD1 (5 bases). Germline V gene lookup returns CDR1 MGHRA and CDR2 YSYEKL. The CDR3 is 17 residues long. With 1 base removed from V and 4 bases from J, the gap between germline ends came to 16 bases. CDR3 sequence: CASSQGSRVIVTGELFF. For the CDR3, the DNA is TGCGCCAGCAGCCAAGGGAGCAGGGTGATAGTCACCGGGGAGCTGTTTTTT.

This clonotype was counted a few times. V gene TRBV5-1 combines with J gene TRBJ2-2, with D unresolved. V shed 2 bases and J shed 1 base, with 15 bases lying between them. CDR3 length equals 17 residues. Per germline, CDR1 SGHRS and CDR2 YFSETQ. The CDR3 DNA is TGCGCCAGCAGCTTTGGGCTTTCCTCAGGGAACACCGGGGAGCTGTTTTTT. Residues: CASSFGLSSGNTGELFF.

This rearrangement joins TRBV29-1 to TRBJ1-1; 8 bases are shared with TRBD1. The CDR3 is 14 residues long. Germline CDR1 and CDR2: SQVTM and ANQGSEA. V lost 4 bases to trimming and J lost 5 bases; unmatched junction nucleotides: 9. The CDR3 DNA reads as TGCAGCGTTGGGACAGGGCCTGTGGGAACTGAAGCTTTCTTT. Its protein is CSVGTGPVGTEAFF. The whole variable domain, filled in from reference TRBV29-1 and TRBJ1-1, reads SAVISQKPSRDICQRGTSLTIQCQVDSQVTMMFWYRQQPGQSLTLIATANQGSEATYESGFVIDKFPISRPNLTFSTLTVSNMSPEDSSIYLCSVGTGPVGTEAFFGQGTRLTVV.

The chain recombines TRBV7-9 with TRBJ1-3; D may be TRBD1 (5 bases). The germline gives CDR1 SEHNR, CDR2 FQNEAQ (reference sequence). There are 15 residues in the CDR3. With 5 bases removed from V and 1 base from J, the gap between germline ends came to 12 bases. CDR3 in amino acids: CASSRDRSSGNTIYF. The CDR3 region has the DNA TGTGCCAGCAGCCGAGACAGAAGTTCTGGAAACACCATATATTTT.

This clonotype was seen a handful of times. V and J are TRBV9 and TRBJ2-7, with 9 bases identical to TRBD2. Germline values: CDR1 SGDLS, CDR2 YYNGEE. With V trimmed by 0 bases and J by 6 bases, 7 bases remained unmatched. This CDR3 comprises 15 residues. The CDR3 loop is CASSVGPSGAREQYF. CDR3 in DNA: TGTGCCAGCAGCGTAGGTCCTAGCGGGGCGCGCGAGCAGTACTTC.

This clonotype was seen a few times. The chain links TRBV3-1 to TRBJ2-3, with D unclear. Germline V CDR1 and CDR2: LGHDT, YNNKEL (reference sequence). This CDR3 region has 15 residues. V lost 4 bases and J lost 2, with 13 bases in between. The CDR3 DNA follows: TGTGCCAGCAGCCCGAACTACGCGACCACAGATACGCAGTATTTT. It translates to CASSPNYATTDTQYF.

This clonotype was counted at least ten times. This rearrangement joins TRBV12-3 or TRBV12-4 to TRBJ1-5; no clear D. This CDR3 is built from 15 residues. The V end lost 3 bases, the J end lost 0 bases, and 9 bases lay between the germline ends. This CDR3 is CASSLIGGSNQPQHF. The CDR3 DNA follows: TGTGCCAGCAGTTTGATCGGAGGTAGCAATCAGCCCCAGCATTTT.